Sequencing of this T cell receptor (beta chain) was carried out in a study of T cell responses to AZD1222 COVID-19 vaccine (dated by TCRdb to 2020 to 2022). For the wider study: AZD1222 recipients with second doses at about 4 weeks or about 12 weeks were pooled, because spike-specific TCR depth and breadth did not differ between schedules. TCR sequencing was performed for 233 trial participants, of whom 200 to 220 were given two doses of AZD1222 and some 26 were given two doses of MenACWY control vaccine. Trial participants were enrolled by age into subgroups of 18-55, 56-69 and 70-plus years, and 148, 28 and 57 TCR-sequenced participants, respectively, were included in these subgroups. The paper's findings and limits, for the study overall: Because no day 14 peak-response samples were available, the repertoires could be characterized only after the peak T cell response. Reportedly, close to half of the unique spike-specific TCRs recognized epitopes lying outside the regions that are mutated in the B.1.351 and B.1.1.7 variants. The 56-69-year group was small, and its depth increase did not reach significance, likely because of low power. CD4 TCRs associated with the vaccine covered the entire spike protein, and the dominant responses were in regions 160-218 and 743-854. Conclusions about previously exposed vaccinees were limited because only six AZD1222 recipients were SARS-CoV-2 seropositive at baseline. A significant rise in spike-specific TCR breadth and depth was observed after two AZD1222 doses relative to day 0 and relative to MenACWY recipients. Participants were mostly white British, with more females than males. The authors suggested clonal diversity may have been underestimated.

Turning to this clone: The antigen it recognizes is unknown. No much larger clonotype is one base removed from it; base qualities were not supplied.

The CDR3 regions of human TCRbeta chains were subjected to immunosequencing. Per the authors' processing: TCRs in the repertoires were matched against a reference library of SARS-CoV-2-specific TCRs that had been generated with the MIRA antigen-specificity platform. Breadth meant the fraction of unique TCRs that were SARS-CoV-2-associated, whereas depth meant the fraction of total T cells that were SARS-CoV-2-associated. Using the MIRA data, each spike-specific TCR was assigned both to the spike region to which the TCR was reactive and to a CD4 or CD8 class. Log10-transformed breadth and depth values were compared by one-way ANOVA with Sidak's multiple comparisons tests. As stored in TCRdb, this immuneACCESS dataset retains in-frame rearrangements with V and J assigned. A fraction of the clones does not appear; measured against another copy, unresolved V genes explain less than half of the discrepancy, and the remainder lacks a known reason. The V and J calls and clone size are taken from that table; D and trimming were inferred from the DNA. This sample comprises about 130,000 clones, 80% to 90% of them detected only once. Together, the top ten hold about 2% of the sample.

In light of the paper, this sample's time point label describes: baseline before first vaccination. Samples from vaccinated people were obtained from the UK trials COV001 and COV002, which included a single-blind randomized controlled phase 2/3 trial of AZD1222 (ChAdOx1 nCoV-19) in healthy adults. For TCRbeta chain sequencing, PBMC samples from trial participants were taken at day 0 and at day 28 after the second dose. The V end gives up 6 bases and the J end 0 bases, leaving 14 bases in the junction not matched to a gene. The germline V gene (reference sequence) yields MNHEY for CDR1 and SMNVEV for CDR2. The CDR3 spans 19 residues, from the cysteine through the phenylalanine. Just CDR3 DNA is preserved here, 57 bases in frame from base 1.

This specimen was peripheral blood, taken on day 0 of AZD1222 vaccination. This clonotype originated in an adult in good health. The chain was built from TRBV27 and TRBJ2-6; 7 central bases correspond to TRBD1. The CDR3 in this case is CASSQEIGTAYSGANVLTF. The DNA sequence reads TGTGCCAGCAGCCAAGAGATCGGGACAGCGTACTCTGGGGCCAACGTCCTGACTTTC.